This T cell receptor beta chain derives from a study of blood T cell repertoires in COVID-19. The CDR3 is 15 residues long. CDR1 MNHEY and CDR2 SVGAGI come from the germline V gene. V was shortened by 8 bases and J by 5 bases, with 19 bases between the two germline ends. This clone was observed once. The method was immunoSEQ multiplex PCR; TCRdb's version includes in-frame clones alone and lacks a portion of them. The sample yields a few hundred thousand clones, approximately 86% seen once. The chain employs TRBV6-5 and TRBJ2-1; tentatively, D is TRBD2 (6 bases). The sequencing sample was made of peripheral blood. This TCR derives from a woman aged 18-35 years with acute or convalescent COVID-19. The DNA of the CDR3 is TGTGCCAGCGCTTCCTGGGCGGGACCTAACAATGAGCAGTTCTTC. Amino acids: CASASWAGPNNEQFF.